Each of the 29 T cell receptor beta chains below was sequenced from the same sample in a study of T cell changes during pregnancy in multiple sclerosis. Profiling relied on immunoSEQ multiplex PCR, and the TCRdb table lists in-frame clones only, not all of them. The sample holds fewer than 65,000 clones; about 90% are singletons and the top ten take 0.35% to 0.5%. This specimen consisted of CD4+ T cells from peripheral blood mononuclear cells, obtained after pregnancy. The receptors originated from a female donor with multiple sclerosis, enrolled in a pregnancy study.

The CDR3 region has the DNA TGTGCCAGCGGGGACATTAGCTCTGGAAACACCATATATTTT. Amino acid sequence: CASGDISSGNTIYF. V usage is TRBV6-1 and J usage is TRBJ1-3, with D possibly matching TRBD1 (6 bases). The germline V gene encodes CDR1 MNHNS and CDR2 SASEGT. The CDR3 runs to 14 residues. V lost 8 bases and J lost 0, with 11 bases in between.

The V gene is TRBV21-1, the J gene TRBJ2-1; TRBD1 was called by the table and not checked on the DNA. TRBV21-1 is marked as a pseudogene. This CDR3 contains 16 residues. The CDR3 DNA reads as TGTGCCAGCAGCAAAGTCCAGGGACAGGGTGGGAGTGAGCAGTTCTTC. Protein sequence: CASSKVQGQGGSEQFF.

On this clone: A read error may account for a junction end that differs from germline. V gene TRBV9 combines with J gene TRBJ1-2, with TRBD1 matching over 8 bases. The CDR3 spans 16 residues. Germline values: CDR1 SGDLS, CDR2 YYNGEE. This chain's CDR3 is CASSDPQGAINSGYTF. Here the CDR3 DNA reads TGTGCCAGCAGCGACCCTCAGGGGGCGATAAACTCTGGCTACACCTTC.

The chain joins TRBV28 to TRBJ2-1, with 8 bases aligning to TRBD2. CDR1 is MDHEN, CDR2 SYDVKM, per germline. The junction had 9 bases not matched to a gene; V was cut back by 5 bases and J by 6 bases. The CDR3 is 15 residues long. CDR3 DNA: TGTGCCAGCAGTCAGCCGACTAGCGCGGGCAATGAGCAGTTCTTC. Protein sequence: CASSQPTSAGNEQFF.

V is TRBV5-6 and J is TRBJ2-7, with D possibly matching TRBD2 (5 bases). This CDR3 region has 15 residues. Germline values: CDR1 SGHDT, CDR2 YYEEEE. V was trimmed by 4 bases and J by 5 bases, leaving 19 bases between them. CDR3: CASSPDGRAAHEQYF. The CDR3 DNA is TGTGCCAGCAGCCCCGATGGGCGGGCAGCCCACGAGCAGTACTTC.

The genes are TRBV18 and TRBJ2-1, with 7 bases that match TRBD2. Per the germline V gene, CDR1 is KGHSH and CDR2 is LQKENI. The V and J ends lost 1 base and 0 bases, in that order; junction bases with no gene match: 6. The CDR3 is made up of 17 amino acids. CDR3 nucleotides: TGTGCCAGCTCACCACAGAGCGGGGTGAGCTCCTACAATGAGCAGTTCTTC. Protein sequence: CASSPQSGVSSYNEQFF.

The chain combines TRBV7-2 with TRBJ2-2, with 9 positions matching TRBD2. There are 16 residues in the CDR3. The germline V gene has CDR1 SGHTA and CDR2 FQGNSA. Losses at the gene ends were 1 base for V and 5 bases for J; bases not matched to a gene: 5. CDR3 sequence (DNA): TGTGCCAGCAGCTTAGAGGCTAGCGGGAAGACCGGGGAGCTGTTTTTT. It encodes CASSLEASGKTGELFF.

This rearrangement joins TRBV29-1 to TRBJ2-5, with D unclear. The CDR3 contains 12 residues. V lost 0 bases and J lost 6, with 8 bases in between. Germline-derived CDR1 and CDR2 are SQVTM and ANQGSEA. CDR3 region: CSVEELEKTQYF. As DNA, the CDR3 is TGCAGCGTTGAAGAACTCGAGAAGACCCAGTACTTC.

This chain connects TRBV2 to TRBJ2-2, with 16 bases that match TRBD2. The germline V gene encodes CDR1 SNHLY and CDR2 FYNNEI. Losses at the gene ends were 4 bases for V and 7 bases for J; bases not matched to a gene: 9. This CDR3 is built from 18 residues. The CDR3 DNA sequence: TGTGCCAGCAGTGCTGGGACTAGCGGGAGGGCCGTCGGCGGGGAGCTGTTTTTT. This codes for CASSAGTSGRAVGGELFF.

This clone appeared once. The chain employs TRBV5-1 and TRBJ1-4; 9 bases fit TRBD1. Germline V gives CDR1 SGHRS, CDR2 YFSETQ. Trimming cost V 3 bases and J 2 bases; bases outside gene matches: 5. CDR3 size: 16 residues. Written as DNA, the CDR3 is TGCGCCAGCAGCTCCGGGACAGGGAACACTAATGAAAAACTGTTTTTT. Encoded protein: CASSSGTGNTNEKLFF.

The V and J genes are TRBV5-1 and TRBJ2-7; TRBD2 agrees at 10 bases. The germline V gene has CDR1 SGHRS and CDR2 YFSETQ. J gave up 4 bases and V 4 bases, and 8 bases lay outside the gene matches. CDR3 length: 15 amino acids. CDR3 sequence: CASSLDGTSVYEQYF. The CDR3 DNA reads TGCGCCAGCAGCCTGGACGGGACTAGCGTATACGAGCAGTACTTC.

The chain recombines TRBV19 with TRBJ2-3; 11 bases agree with TRBD2. Losses at the gene ends were 3 bases for V and 3 bases for J; bases not matched to a gene: 8. CDR3 length equals 17 residues. Germline V CDR1 and CDR2: LNHDA, SQIVND (reference sequence). DNA for the CDR3: TGTGCCAGTAGTATTCGGGGCGCTAGCGGGAGGACAGATACGCAGTATTTT. Its protein product is CASSIRGASGRTDTQYF.

The chain recombines TRBV7-2 with TRBJ2-3; D is undetermined. The CDR3 spans 13 residues. Trimming removed 4 bases from V and 6 bases from J, with 11 bases in between. Germline-derived CDR1 and CDR2 are SGHTA and FQGNSA. The CDR3 protein is CASSSQAADTQYF. CDR3 nucleotides: TGTGCCAGCAGCTCCCAAGCCGCGGATACGCAGTATTTT. Based on the CDR3 plus reference TRBV7-2 and TRBJ2-3, the full variable domain is GAGVSQSPSNKVTEKGKDVELRCDPISGHTALYWYRQSLGQGLEFLIYFQGNSAPDKSGLPSDRFSAERTGGSVSTLTIQRTQQEDSAVYLCASSSQAADTQYFGPGTRLTVL.

The genes are TRBV11-2 and TRBJ1-1, with D possibly matching TRBD1 (6 bases). CDR3 length: 15 amino acids. V was pared by 2 bases and J by 2 bases, with 12 bases between. Germline values: CDR1 SGHAT, CDR2 FQNNGV. In DNA form, the CDR3 reads TGTGCCAGCAGCTTAATACAGGGTAGAAACACTGAAGCTTTCTTT. Translating it yields CASSLIQGRNTEAFF.

This sequence joins TRBV2 and TRBJ2-1, with 13 bases matching TRBD2. V trimming: 7 bases; J trimming: 3 bases; junction bases outside the gene matches: 3. This CDR3 has 15 residues. Germline V gives CDR1 SNHLY, CDR2 FYNNEI. CDR3 loop: CASTRLAGGYNEQFF. CDR3 nucleotides: TGTGCCAGCACACGACTAGCGGGAGGCTACAATGAGCAGTTCTTC.

The gene calls are TRBV5-1 and TRBJ2-6, with D possibly matching TRBD2 (5 bases). V shed 0 bases and J shed 0 bases, with 13 bases lying between them. The CDR3 loop spans 18 amino acids. Per the germline V gene, CDR1 is SGHRS and CDR2 is YFSETQ. The CDR3, as DNA: TGCGCCAGCAGCTTGGCGGGAACTCCGAGCTCTGGGGCCAACGTCCTGACTTTC. This encodes CASSLAGTPSSGANVLTF.

The chain links TRBV5-4 to TRBJ2-5, with 8 nucleotides matching TRBD2. The CDR3 runs to 17 residues. After removal of 4 bases from V and 4 bases from J, the junction contained 15 bases not matched to a gene. Germline CDR1 and CDR2: SGHNT and YYREEE (reference sequence). CDR3 nucleotides: TGTGCCAGCAGCCCCGGGGAAAGAGCGGGAGAACGAGAGACCCAGTACTTC. Its protein product is CASSPGERAGERETQYF. Filled out from reference TRBV5-4 and TRBJ2-5, the complete variable domain reads ETGVTQSPTHLIKTRGQQVTLRCSSQSGHNTVSWYQQALGQGPQFIFQYYREEENGRGNFPPRFSGLQFPNYSSELNVNALELDDSALYLCASSPGERAGERETQYFGPGTRLLVL.

This clone has just one count. The rearrangement uses TRBV28 and TRBJ1-1; tentatively, D is TRBD1 (5 bases). The CDR3 length is 11 residues. Germline CDR1 is MDHEN and CDR2 is SYDVKM. In DNA, the CDR3 is TGTGGATCCCGGGGGGTCACTGAAGCTTTCTTT. Amino acids: CGSRGVTEAFF.

The CDR3 coding sequence is TGTGCCAGCAGCTCGGGACAGGGATCATGGGAAAAACTGTTTTTT. Translated, it gives CASSSGQGSWEKLFF. This rearrangement joins TRBV7-2 to TRBJ1-4, with 9 nucleotides matching TRBD1. The CDR3 extends over 15 amino acids. Trimming cost V 4 bases and J 8 bases; bases outside gene matches: 8. Germline V gene lookup returns CDR1 SGHTA and CDR2 FQGNSA. Full variable domain (missing parts from reference TRBV7-2 and TRBJ1-4): GAGVSQSPSNKVTEKGKDVELRCDPISGHTALYWYRQSLGQGLEFLIYFQGNSAPDKSGLPSDRFSAERTGGSVSTLTIQRTQQEDSAVYLCASSSGQGSWEKLFFGSGTQLSVL.

This clone was recorded a few times. This chain links TRBV5-1 with TRBJ2-2, with D possibly TRBD1 on 6 matching bases. In germline, CDR1 is SGHRS, CDR2 YFSETQ. The CDR3 extends over 18 amino acids. V was shortened by 1 base and J by 4 bases, with 20 bases between the two germline ends. The CDR3 here is CASSLQLIGTTITGELFF. The CDR3 DNA follows: TGCGCCAGCAGCTTGCAACTCATTGGGACAACAATCACCGGGGAGCTGTTTTTT.

The gene calls are TRBV10-3 and TRBJ1-4; the match to TRBD1 covers 7 bases. Germline loops: CDR1 ENHRY, CDR2 SYGVKD. The CDR3 sequence is 14 residues long. Unmatched junction bases numbered 5, after V lost 6 bases and J lost 4 bases. The CDR3 loop reads CAISGTAVNEKLFF. CDR3 sequence (DNA): TGTGCCATCAGCGGGACAGCCGTTAATGAAAAACTGTTTTTT.

The chain has TRBV5-1 and TRBJ2-5, with TRBD2 matching over 8 bases. There are 14 residues in the CDR3. Germline V gene lookup returns CDR1 SGHRS and CDR2 YFSETQ. With V trimmed by 0 bases and J by 4 bases, 2 bases remained unmatched. The CDR3 region is CASSLALAGETQYF. Written as DNA, the CDR3 is TGCGCCAGCAGCTTGGCCCTAGCGGGAGAGACCCAGTACTTC.

This sequence joins TRBV19 and TRBJ1-2; TRBD1 matches at 8 bases. Germline-derived CDR1 and CDR2 are LNHDA and SQIVND (reference sequence). V lost 10 bases, J lost 5 bases, and 15 bases stayed unmatched. CDR3 size: 15 residues. The CDR3 sequence is CATMSGQAGIYGYTF. The CDR3 DNA reads as TGTGCCACCATGTCGGGACAGGCGGGGATATATGGCTACACCTTC.

The J gene is TRBJ2-5, the V gene TRBV5-1; TRBD2 matches at 13 bases. The CDR3 spans 21 residues. V lost 4 bases and J lost 0; bases outside the gene matches: 18. Germline CDR1 and CDR2: SGHRS and YFSETQ. The CDR3 nucleotides are TGCGCCAGCAGCCCAGGACTAGCGGGAGTTGGGGGTTATGGGAACCAAGAGACCCAGTACTTC. It yields the protein CASSPGLAGVGGYGNQETQYF.

The chain links TRBV5-6 to TRBJ2-5, with D perhaps TRBD2 (7 bases). CDR1 SGHDT and CDR2 YYEEEE come from the germline V gene. This CDR3 is 16 amino acids long. Trimming took off 0 bases at V and 4 bases at J, with 16 bases between the two ends. CDR3 DNA: TGTGCCAGCAGCTTGGTTAAGGGAGGGGGAACAGAGACCCAGTACTTC. This gives the protein CASSLVKGGGTETQYF.

The chain is built from TRBV5-1 and TRBJ1-2; no clear D. The CDR3 has 15 residues. Germline V gene data show CDR1 as SGHRS and CDR2 as YFSETQ. Trimming left V 4 bases short and J 2 bases short, with 15 bases between. The CDR3 DNA sequence: TGCGCCAGCAGCCCCACCGTGGGAGGGAACTATGGCTACACCTTC. Translated, it gives CASSPTVGGNYGYTF.

The J gene is TRBJ2-3, the V gene TRBV18, with 7 bases identical to TRBD2. CDR3 length equals 13 residues. After removal of 5 bases from V and 8 bases from J, the junction contained 7 bases not matched to a gene. CDR1 KGHSH and CDR2 LQKENI come from the germline V gene. The CDR3, as DNA: TGTGCCAGCTCAACCGGGGAGCGGGGTACGCAGTATTTT. This sequence encodes CASSTGERGTQYF.

The V gene is TRBV5-1, the J gene TRBJ2-1; 11 bases are a match to TRBD2. CDR3 length equals 19 residues. Per the germline V gene, CDR1 is SGHRS and CDR2 is YFSETQ. V shed 4 bases and J 0 bases; nucleotides not matched to a gene: 12. In DNA form, the CDR3 reads TGCGCCAGCAGCCGGACTAGCGGGTCCTCACGGGCCTCCTACAATGAGCAGTTCTTC. Encoded protein: CASSRTSGSSRASYNEQFF.

The V gene is TRBV19, the J gene TRBJ2-2, with TRBD1 matching over 9 bases. V lost 3 bases to trimming and J lost 5 bases; unmatched junction nucleotides: 4. The CDR3 sequence is 15 residues long. Germline V gene data show CDR1 as LNHDA and CDR2 as SQIVND (reference sequence). As DNA, the CDR3 is TGTGCCAGTAGTATTGGGACAGGGATAACCGGGGAGCTGTTTTTT. As protein: CASSIGTGITGELFF.